The 28 T cell receptor beta chains listed next were all sequenced from one sample in a study of blood T cell dynamics during melanoma immunotherapy. Here immunoSEQ multiplex PCR was the method, and the copy in TCRdb shows in-frame clones only, minus some. The top ten hold less than 25% of the sample, which has roughly 10,000 clones, more than 70% seen once. This sample's time point: week 3, after first cycle of checkpoint inhibitor. The sample was blood, taken from a patient treated with checkpoint blockade. Receptor source: a human donor with melanoma.

V gene TRBV28 combines with J gene TRBJ2-5, with unresolved D. The J call may be mistaken, given a closer DNA end match to TRBJ2-7. Germline-derived CDR1 and CDR2 are MDHEN and SYDVKM. The CDR3 totals 14 residues. CDR3 DNA sequence: TGTGCCAGCAGTTTACCGGGCAGCTCCTACGAGCAGTACTTC. This codes for CASSLPGSSYEQYF.

The genes are TRBV30 and TRBJ2-7; D unresolved. The CDR3 contains 11 residues. Germline loops: CDR1 GTSNPN, CDR2 SVGIG (reference sequence). Trimming pared 5 bases from V and 3 bases from J, leaving 8 bases between. The CDR3 spells CAWGRGYEQYF. The CDR3 coding sequence is TGTGCCTGGGGCCGAGGCTACGAGCAGTACTTC.

The chain has TRBV13 and TRBJ2-5; 10 nucleotides align to TRBD2. The CDR3 sequence is 18 residues long. Trimming cost V 5 bases and J 1 base; bases outside gene matches: 13. CDR1 and CDR2 (germline): PRHDT, FYEKMQ (reference sequence). The CDR3 reads CASSPGVAGGGGQETQYF. The CDR3 DNA follows: TGTGCCAGCAGCCCCGGGGTAGCGGGAGGAGGGGGCCAAGAGACCCAGTACTTC.

The chain employs TRBV7-3 and TRBJ2-1; unclear D gene. Trimming left V 1 base short and J 5 bases short, with 9 bases between. Germline-derived CDR1 and CDR2 are SGHTA and FQGTGA. This CDR3 has 14 residues. Written as DNA, the CDR3 is TGTGCCAGCAGCTTAATGTCTACCAACAATGAGCAGTTCTTC. Translated, it gives CASSLMSTNNEQFF.

The J gene is TRBJ2-6, the V gene TRBV4-1; D call uncertain. The CDR3 covers 16 residues. The V gene's germline CDR1 is MGHRA and CDR2 YSYEKL. The V end was cut by 1 base, the J end by 0 bases, with 7 bases between. This chain's CDR3 is CASSQGAGSGANVLTF. The CDR3 nucleotides are TGCGCCAGCAGCCAAGGGGCCGGCTCTGGGGCCAACGTCCTGACTTTC.

This clone was observed a handful of times. V gene TRBV7-6 combines with J gene TRBJ2-7, with TRBD2 matching 13 bases. The V segment lost 5 bases and the J segment 0 bases; nucleotides outside the gene matches: 10. Germline assignment: CDR1 SGHVS and CDR2 FNYEAQ. The CDR3 loop spans 18 amino acids. CDR3: CASSVYGGTSGTSYEQYF. CDR3 nucleotides: TGTGCCAGCAGCGTATACGGGGGGACTAGCGGGACCTCCTACGAGCAGTACTTC.

This chain joins TRBV7-9 and TRBJ2-7; D may be TRBD1 or TRBD2 (6 bases each). CDR1 and CDR2 from the germline V gene are SEHNR and FQNEAQ (reference sequence). V was cut by 5 bases and J by 4 bases, with 18 bases left in between. The CDR3 is made up of 15 amino acids. The CDR3 here is CASSPQGGRRYEQYF. CDR3 bases: TGTGCCAGCAGCCCCCAAGGGGGGCGCCGTTACGAGCAGTACTTC. Based on the CDR3 plus reference TRBV7-9 and TRBJ2-7, the full variable domain is DTGVSQNPRHKITKRGQNVTFRCDPISEHNRLYWYRQTLGQGPEFLTYFQNEAQLEKSRLLSDRFSAERPKGSFSTLEIQRTEQGDSAMYLCASSPQGGRRYEQYFGPGTRLTVT.

This chain connects TRBV9 to TRBJ2-2; 11 bases are shared with TRBD1. Germline trimming cut 4 bases from V and 4 bases from J; bases unmatched to any gene: 6. The germline V gene encodes CDR1 SGDLS and CDR2 YYNGEE. This CDR3 is 16 amino acids long. CDR3 DNA: TGTGCCAGCAGCAAGCGGGGACAGGGGGGCACCGGGGAGCTGTTTTTT. It encodes CASSKRGQGGTGELFF.

This chain joins TRBV27 and TRBJ2-1; 9 nucleotides align to TRBD2. CDR3 size: 16 residues. Unmatched junction bases numbered 9, after V lost 5 bases and J lost 4 bases. Germline V gives CDR1 MNHEY, CDR2 SMNVEV (reference sequence). The CDR3 reads CASSHPRLAGYNEQFF. For the CDR3, the DNA is TGTGCCAGCAGTCACCCCCGGCTAGCGGGATACAATGAGCAGTTCTTC.

The gene calls are TRBV5-1 and TRBJ2-4; possibly TRBD2 for D (6 bases). V lost 4 bases and J lost 7, with 15 bases in between. There are 14 residues in the CDR3. Looked up from germline, CDR1 is SGHRS and CDR2 is YFSETQ. CDR3 in amino acids: CASSLGTAGNIQYF. Here the CDR3 DNA reads TGCGCCAGCAGCCTCGGGACGGCGGGGAACATTCAGTACTTC.

In DNA, the CDR3 is TGTGCCAGCAGCTTAGTGGGGCAGGGCCCCTACGAGCAGTACTTC. It encodes CASSLVGQGPYEQYF. The chain employs TRBV7-2 and TRBJ2-5, with a weak D call TRBD1 (5 bases). The DNA matches TRBJ2-7 better at its end, which makes the J call doubtful. The germline CDR1 and CDR2 sequences are SGHTA and FQGNSA. This CDR3 spans 15 amino acids.

This chain connects TRBV27 to TRBJ1-1, with D possibly TRBD1 on 6 matching bases. Trimming shortened V by 6 bases and J by 11 bases, and 19 bases separated the two germline ends. Germline V gene lookup returns CDR1 MNHEY and CDR2 SMNVEV (reference sequence). There are 13 residues in the CDR3. Written as DNA, the CDR3 is TGTGCCAGCAGACTCCCCCGGGGGCCCTGGGCTTTCTTT. This codes for CASRLPRGPWAFF.

This clone has more than one count but fewer than ten. The chain carries TRBV27 and TRBJ1-5; possible D gene TRBD1, 6 bases. This CDR3 spans 14 amino acids. Germline assignment: CDR1 MNHEY and CDR2 SMNVEV (reference sequence). The V end was cut by 4 bases, the J end by 6 bases, with 13 bases between. The CDR3 DNA is TGTGCCAGCAGTTGGTCAGGGGTGGGTCAGCCCCAGCATTTT. It yields the protein CASSWSGVGQPQHF.

The rearrangement joins TRBV10-3 to TRBJ2-1; TRBD2 agrees at 7 bases. Trimming cost V 10 bases and J 8 bases; bases outside gene matches: 11. The CDR3 covers 13 residues. Germline lookup yields CDR1 ENHRY and CDR2 SYGVKD. The CDR3 DNA reads as TGTGCCACCGTTCGCGGGAGTGGGGATGAGCAGTTCTTC. The encoded protein is CATVRGSGDEQFF.

A few counts support this clone. The V gene is TRBV10-3, the J gene TRBJ2-7; no definite D call. V was shortened by 0 bases and J by 6 bases, with 3 bases between the two germline ends. The CDR3 sequence is 11 residues long. CDR1 is ENHRY, CDR2 SYGVKD, per germline. The CDR3 here is CAISESVEQYF. The DNA for the CDR3 is TGTGCCATCAGTGAGTCGGTCGAGCAGTACTTC.

This chain connects TRBV6-1 to TRBJ1-3; 8 bases map to TRBD1. CDR1 and CDR2 (germline): MNHNS, SASEGT. V dropped 5 bases and J dropped 7; count of bases not matched to a gene: 7. The CDR3 runs 14 residues. The CDR3 DNA is TGTGCCAGCAGTATCCGGACAGGGCGGAACACCATATATTTT. Translation: CASSIRTGRNTIYF.

The chain combines TRBV5-1 with TRBJ1-5; a possible D gene is TRBD1 (5 bases). From germline, CDR1 is SGHRS and CDR2 YFSETQ. CDR3 length: 13 amino acids. V lost 5 bases and J lost 4, with 10 bases in between. The CDR3 DNA reads as TGCGCCAGCAGACCCGACAGTAATCAGCCCCAGCATTTT. Protein product: CASRPDSNQPQHF.

V usage is TRBV5-1 and J usage is TRBJ2-1, with D possibly being TRBD1 or TRBD2 (5 bases each). V lost 0 bases and J 10 bases, leaving 17 bases between the germline ends. The CDR3 consists of 15 residues. Per germline, CDR1 SGHRS and CDR2 YFSETQ. The CDR3 here is CASSLEGPLMGEQFF. DNA of the CDR3: TGCGCCAGCAGCTTGGAGGGACCTCTGATGGGAGAGCAGTTCTTC. Full variable domain (missing parts from reference TRBV5-1 and TRBJ2-1): KAGVTQTPRYLIKTRGQQVTLSCSPISGHRSVSWYQQTPGQGLQFLFEYFSETQRNKGNFPGRFSGRQFSNSRSEMNVSTLELGDSALYLCASSLEGPLMGEQFFGPGTRLTVL.

The chain's CDR3 is CASSEAPDSNYGYTF. CDR3 coding DNA: TGTGCCAGCAGCGAGGCCCCGGACAGTAACTATGGCTACACCTTC. V usage is TRBV9 and J usage is TRBJ1-2; D is perhaps TRBD1 (6 bases). CDR3 length equals 15 residues. V lost 3 bases and J lost 1, with 13 bases in between. Per the germline V gene, CDR1 is SGDLS and CDR2 is YYNGEE. Variable domain in full (rest from reference TRBV9 and TRBJ1-2): DSGVTQTPKHLITATGQRVTLRCSPRSGDLSVYWYQQSLDQGLQFLIQYYNGEERAKGNILERFSAQQFPDLHSELNLSSLELGDSALYFCASSEAPDSNYGYTFGSGTRLTVV.

The rearrangement joins TRBV5-6 to TRBJ2-1, with 9 positions matching TRBD2. The V and J ends lost 4 bases and 8 bases, in that order; junction bases with no gene match: 7. Germline V lookup: CDR1 SGHDT, CDR2 YYEEEE. The CDR3 has 14 residues. CDR3 in DNA: TGTGCCAGCAGCAACGGACTAGCGCTGGATGAGCAGTTCTTC. Encoded protein: CASSNGLALDEQFF.

This rearrangement joins TRBV18 to TRBJ2-5, with unresolved D. Germline CDR1 is KGHSH and CDR2 is LQKENI. Trimming took 1 base from V and 4 from J, leaving 10 bases between them. The CDR3 contains 14 residues. Here the CDR3 reads CASSPQASRETQYF. CDR3 in DNA: TGTGCCAGCTCACCACAGGCCAGCCGAGAGACCCAGTACTTC.

V usage is TRBV6-5 and J usage is TRBJ2-7; no firm D call. Trimming shortened V by 0 bases and J by 4 bases, and 7 bases separated the two germline ends. Germline CDR1 MNHEY, CDR2 SVGAGI. CDR3 length: 13 residues. The CDR3 sequence: CASSYSSRYEQYF. The CDR3 DNA reads TGTGCCAGCAGTTACTCGAGTAGGTACGAGCAGTACTTC.

This clone turned up a few times. The chain combines TRBV5-4 with TRBJ2-2; perhaps D is TRBD1 or TRBD2 (5 bases each). Between the trimmed V and J ends, which lost 4 bases and 7 bases, there was a span of 8 bases. This CDR3 has 12 amino acids. Germline assignment: CDR1 SGHNT and CDR2 YYREEE (reference sequence). The CDR3 DNA is TGTGCCAGCAGCGGGGGTGGCGGGGAGCTGTTTTTT. This encodes CASSGGGGELFF.

V gene TRBV19 combines with J gene TRBJ2-1, with 11 bases matching TRBD2. Germline V gene lookup returns CDR1 LNHDA and CDR2 SQIVND (reference sequence). The CDR3 runs to 13 residues. With V trimmed by 7 bases and J by 9 bases, 5 bases remained unmatched. Here the CDR3 DNA reads TGTGCCAGTAATAGGCTAGCGGGGGGTGAGCAGTTCTTC. Encoded protein: CASNRLAGGEQFF.

The J gene is TRBJ1-4, the V gene TRBV6-1; D ambiguous. The CDR3 has 14 amino acids. Trimming left V 5 bases short and J 0 bases short, with 7 bases between. Germline CDR1 reads MNHNS; CDR2 reads SASEGT. The CDR3 is CASSTTSTNEKLFF. The CDR3 DNA is TGTGCCAGCAGTACGACCTCAACTAATGAAAAACTGTTTTTT.

As DNA, the CDR3 is TGTGCCAGCCTAGCGGGCCAAGAGACCCAGTACTTC. Protein product: CASLAGQETQYF. This sequence joins TRBV2 and TRBJ2-5; 8 bases align to TRBD2. Per germline, CDR1 SNHLY and CDR2 FYNNEI. The junction had 0 bases not matched to a gene; V was cut back by 8 bases and J by 1 base. This CDR3 is built from 12 residues.

The J gene is TRBJ1-2, the V gene TRBV27; the D is unclear. V lost 5 bases to trimming and J lost 8 bases, with 18 bases between them. The CDR3 sequence is 14 residues long. Germline CDR1 reads MNHEY; CDR2 reads SMNVEV (reference sequence). The CDR3 nucleotides are TGTGCCAGCAGTCTCCACCCCGGGAGTCGGGGCTACACCTTC. Translating it yields CASSLHPGSRGYTF.

The rearrangement links TRBV5-1 to TRBJ2-7; TRBD1 might be the D (5 bases). The CDR3 has 18 residues. Trimming cost V 2 bases and J 0 bases, with 21 bases left between them. Germline V gene sequence: CDR1 SGHRS, CDR2 YFSETQ. This CDR3 is CASSLVGGQGPNSYEQYF. CDR3 DNA: TGCGCCAGCAGCTTAGTCGGTGGGCAGGGCCCCAACTCCTACGAGCAGTACTTC.